This T cell receptor (beta chain) was identified during a study of T cell repertoires in cytomegalovirus infection. This CDR3 region has 14 residues. Germline values: CDR1 ENHRY, CDR2 SYGVKD. V shed 6 bases, J shed 5 bases, and the junction held 7 bases outside the gene matches. TCRdb independently ran MiXCR on the reads; one entry per CDR3 protein. The data hold more than 150,000 distinct CDR3 sequences, with under 25% observed a single time. This receptor was taken from a human donor in good health (CMV status not recorded). Some clones in this sample may be carry-over from other donors' samples. The sample comprised PBMCs. The chain has TRBV10-3 and TRBJ2-7; the match to TRBD1 covers 10 bases. The CDR3 sequence: CAIRDRGLGDEQYF. As DNA, the CDR3 is TGTGCCATCAGAGACAGGGGGCTTGGCGACGAGCAGTACTTC.